This is a list of T cell receptor beta chains from one sample in a study of vaccination effects on CD4 cells after COVID-19. These TCRs are of unknown antigen specificity. The method was immunoSEQ multiplex PCR; TCRdb's version includes in-frame clones alone and lacks a portion of them. The repertoire includes around 40,000 clones, approximately 70% of them detected once, and roughly 30% sits in the top ten. Specimen: CD4+ T cells from PBMCs cultured with a peptide pool, collected before COVID-19 vaccination. The origin of the receptors is a human donor who had a prior SARS-CoV-2 infection. The CDR3 runs from the conserved cysteine through the conserved F or W. A D gene is named only where the DNA matches it firmly. The size of a clone is reported for some rows only, either as once, few or many, or as a class for expanded clones.

v_call	clone_size	j_call	d_call	cdr3_aa	cdr3_nt
TRBV12-5	once	TRBJ2-1	TRBD1	CASGWQGAENEQFF	TGTGCTAGTGGGTGGCAGGGGGCGGAAAATGAGCAGTTCTTC
TRBV7-2	.	TRBJ1-6	.	CASSLDSGEVSPLHF	TGTGCCAGCAGTTTAGATTCAGGGGAGGTTTCACCCCTCCACTTT
TRBV21-1	.	TRBJ2-5	.	CASSKADPGRFQETQYF	TGTGCCAGCAGTAAAGCCGACCCCGGGCGGTTCCAAGAGACCCAGTACTTC
TRBV4-2	once	TRBJ2-3	TRBD2	CASSRRLAGGSTDTQYF	TGTGCCAGCAGCCGCAGGCTAGCGGGGGGAAGCACAGATACGCAGTATTTT
TRBV5-1	.	TRBJ2-1	TRBD1	CASSLEGQTYNEQFF	TGCGCCAGCAGCTTGGAGGGACAGACCTACAATGAGCAGTTCTTC
TRBV18	.	TRBJ2-7	TRBD1	CASSPGTGDYEQYF	TGTGCCAGCTCACCCGGGACAGGGGACTACGAGCAGTACTTC
TRBV5-5	once	TRBJ2-5	TRBD2	CASRPYTQAGGMETQYF	TGTGCCAGCAGGCCTTACACCCAGGCGGGGGGCATGGAGACCCAGTACTTC
TRBV27	.	TRBJ2-2	.	CASSFWGYGNTGELFF	TGTGCCAGCAGTTTCTGGGGGTACGGGAACACCGGGGAGCTGTTTTTT
TRBV3-1/TRBV3-2	.	TRBJ2-1	.	CASSQARNAYNEQFF	TGTGCCAGCAGCCAAGCTCGTAATGCCTACAATGAGCAGTTCTTC
TRBV5-4	few	TRBJ2-2	TRBD2	CASSPAAPGGTTGELFF	TGTGCCAGCAGCCCAGCGGCGCCGGGGGGAACGACCGGGGAGCTGTTTTTT
TRBV3-1/TRBV3-2	.	TRBJ2-1	.	CASSRQLATPYNEQFF	TGTGCCAGCAGCCGCCAATTAGCGACACCCTACAATGAGCAGTTCTTC
TRBV18	.	TRBJ1-3	.	CASSRGNTGNTIYF	TGTGCCAGTTCCCGGGGGAACACTGGAAACACCATATATTTT
TRBV7-2	.	TRBJ1-5	.	CASSLDSAGGQPQHF	TGTGCCAGCAGCTTAGATTCGGCAGGAGGTCAGCCCCAGCATTTT
TRBV5-1	.	TRBJ2-5	.	CASSLTSEETQYF	TGCGCCAGCAGCTTGACTAGTGAAGAGACCCAGTACTTC
TRBV5-6	.	TRBJ1-4	.	CASSLTGGTNEKLFF	TGTGCCAGCAGCTTGACGGGGGGAACTAATGAAAAACTGTTTTTT
TRBV30	.	TRBJ2-5	TRBD2	CAWSNSGVGETQYF	TGTGCCTGGAGTAATAGCGGGGTCGGGGAGACCCAGTACTTC
TRBV5-1	.	TRBJ1-4	TRBD1	CASSLQGVGEKLFF	TGCGCCAGCAGCTTGCAGGGGGTGGGTGAAAAACTGTTTTTT
TRBV11-2	.	TRBJ2-3	.	CASSSFRGPTDTQYF	TGTGCCAGCAGCTCTTTTAGGGGCCCCACAGATACGCAGTATTTT
TRBV9	few	TRBJ2-3	.	CASSVTSLTDTQYF	TGTGCCAGCAGCGTAACTAGCCTAACAGATACGCAGTATTTT
TRBV7-9	.	TRBJ2-5	TRBD1	CASSLIGQGEETQYF	TGTGCCAGCAGCTTAATCGGGCAGGGGGAAGAGACCCAGTACTTC
TRBV5-1	.	TRBJ1-1	.	CASSLIEGSGPRGEAFF	TGCGCCAGCAGCTTGATTGAAGGGTCGGGGCCCCGCGGGGAAGCTTTCTTT
TRBV11-3	.	TRBJ1-1	.	CASKGWGEAFF	TGTGCCAGCAAGGGTTGGGGGGAAGCTTTCTTT
TRBV18	few	TRBJ2-1	TRBD2	CASSPTAGASSYNEQFF	TGTGCCAGCTCACCGACTGCGGGAGCGAGCTCCTACAATGAGCAGTTCTTC
TRBV7-8	few	TRBJ1-6	TRBD1	CASSLALQGASPLHF	TGTGCCAGCAGCTTAGCTCTACAGGGGGCCTCACCCCTCCACTTT
TRBV5-5	.	TRBJ1-3	.	CASSPTGGSGNTIYF	TGTGCCAGCAGTCCGACGGGGGGCTCTGGAAACACCATATATTTT
TRBV9	.	TRBJ2-6	TRBD2	CASSVYPGGNGANVLTF	TGTGCCAGCAGCGTATACCCCGGGGGGAATGGGGCCAACGTCCTGACTTTC
TRBV19	.	TRBJ2-3	TRBD1	CASSIFAGTEPDTQYF	TGTGCCAGTAGTATATTCGCCGGGACAGAGCCAGATACGCAGTATTTT
TRBV24-1	.	TRBJ2-7	TRBD2	CATIIKPSGGARGEQYF	TGTGCCACCATCATCAAACCATCCGGGGGGGCCAGAGGCGAGCAGTACTTC
TRBV13	.	TRBJ1-1	TRBD1	CASSFEDRGYTEAFF	TGTGCCAGCAGCTTCGAGGACAGGGGCTACACTGAAGCTTTCTTT
TRBV7-9	.	TRBJ2-6	.	CASSSFPGWRHSGANVLTF	TGTGCCAGCAGCTCTTTCCCCGGATGGCGACACTCTGGGGCCAACGTCCTGACTTTC
TRBV5-1	once	TRBJ1-5	.	CASSPNGLGPQHF	TGCGCCAGCAGCCCCAACGGCTTAGGGCCCCAGCATTTT
TRBV27	.	TRBJ2-7	TRBD2	CASSTLSSGRGYEQYF	TGTGCCAGCAGCACCCTATCTAGCGGGAGGGGATACGAGCAGTACTTC
TRBV18	.	TRBJ2-5	.	CASSRGRGRETQYF	TGTGCCAGCTCACGAGGAAGAGGGAGAGAGACCCAGTACTTC
TRBV5-4	.	TRBJ2-5	TRBD2	CASSLGRGWQETQYF	TGTGCCAGCAGCTTGGGGCGGGGGTGGCAAGAGACCCAGTACTTC
TRBV19	.	TRBJ1-1	TRBD1	CASSILRGGTEAFF	TGTGCCAGTAGTATACTCAGGGGGGGCACTGAAGCTTTCTTT